This T cell receptor (beta chain) was captured in a study of OX40 agonist ivuxolimab in advanced cancers. Study context: Patients were treated with ivuxolimab, an agonistic anti-OX40 (CD134) antibody. Allowance was made for prior anti-PD-1, anti-PD-L1 or anti-CTLA-4 therapy, and about 44% had some.

J was trimmed by 3 bases and V by 4 bases; bases with no gene match: 3. CDR1 is SGHAT, CDR2 FQNNGV, per germline. The CDR3 has 13 residues. Patients were excluded for autoimmune disease history or systemic immunosuppression. Clones were sequenced by immunoSEQ multiplex PCR, and TCRdb holds only the in-frame ones, with some missing. The sample comprises 9,500 to 15,000 clones, about 85% of which are singletons, and about 21% rests with the top ten. The rearrangement joins TRBV11-2 to TRBJ2-7, with 7 positions matching TRBD1. The source was CD4+ or CD8+ T cells sorted from blood, collected in a trial of the OX40 agonist ivuxolimab. The origin of this receptor is an adult with an advanced solid tumor such as melanoma, head and neck, liver or kidney cancer. The CDR3 spells CASSSRDSYEQYF. CDR3 DNA: TGTGCCAGCAGCTCCCGGGACAGCTACGAGCAGTACTTC.